Listed below are T cell receptor beta chains from one sample, sequenced in a study of beta chain features in type 1 diabetes. The data were produced by immunoSEQ multiplex PCR, yet TCRdb's version contains in-frame clones alone and is incomplete. The sample has almost 250,000 clones, around an eighth seen once. What was sequenced was naive CD4+ T cells from blood. The receptor set was obtained from a middle-aged woman in good health. Both conserved end residues are part of each CDR3. A D gene is named only where the DNA matches it firmly. Size is stated for part of the rows, as once, few or many counts, or as a class when the clone is expanded.

TRBJ1-4 | few | . | TRBV5-6 | TGTGCCAGCAGCTTGGTAGGTCGGGTTGGTGAAAAACTGTTTTTT | CASSLVGRVGEKLFF
TRBJ2-5 | few | . | TRBV10-1 | TGCGCCAGCAGTGATTCCCCAGTGGAGACCCAGTACTTC | CASSDSPVETQYF
TRBJ2-6 | few | . | TRBV7-2 | TGTGCCAGCAGCCTTCGGGCGGGGACCTCTGGGGCCAACGTCCTGACTTTC | CASSLRAGTSGANVLTF
TRBJ2-7 | once | TRBD2 | TRBV10-3 | TGTGCCTTCAGCGGGGTCCCTGGTTACGAGCAGTACTTC | CAFSGVPGYEQYF
TRBJ2-1 | . | . | TRBV2 | TGTGCCAGCAGTGCCTTAACAGTTTACTACAATGAGCAGTTCTTC | CASSALTVYYNEQFF
TRBJ1-1 | few | . | TRBV29-1 | TGCAGCGTTCGTGGGGGGGCAGCGAACACTGAAGCTTTCTTT | CSVRGGAANTEAFF
TRBJ1-6 | few | TRBD1 | TRBV7-2 | TGTGCCAGCAGCTCCTCAGGGGGCGCAAATTCACCCCTCCACTTT | CASSSSGGANSPLHF
TRBJ1-3 | . | TRBD1 | TRBV7-9 | TGTGCCAGCAGCGTAACAGGGGGTAGAGTCCTTAACACCATATATTTT | CASSVTGGRVLNTIYF
TRBJ1-1 | few | . | TRBV7-6 | TGTGCCAGCAGCTTAGTGGCAGGGGCCGCTGAAGCTTTCTTT | CASSLVAGAAEAFF
TRBJ1-2 | few | . | TRBV12-5 | TGTGCTCTTAACAGGGATGGCTACACCTTC | CALNRDGYTF
TRBJ2-3 | few | TRBD2 | TRBV19 | TGTGCCAGTAGTACCGGACTCCGGGGGGGGGATACGCAGTATTTT | CASSTGLRGGDTQYF